This T cell receptor (beta chain) came from a study of beta chain features in type 1 diabetes. Trimming stripped 0 bases from V and 3 bases from J, with 3 bases between. Germline values: CDR1 GTSNPN, CDR2 SVGIG (reference sequence). The CDR3 is 11 amino acids. The authors reverse transcribed all of the isolated RNA, so sequencing captured expressed TCRB transcripts. The protocol was immunoSEQ multiplex PCR, while the TCRdb copy is restricted to in-frame clones and leaves out a portion. The sample has more than 300,000 clones, roughly 16% seen once; the top ten hold 0.019%. Study observations and caveats: Researchers could not determine here whether HLA type influences TCRB rearrangement.

This clone occurred a few times. Its antigen is unidentified. This sample includes further DNA sequences coding for the same CDR3. This TCR was sampled from a woman aged 18-29 years in good health. The rearrangement links TRBV30 to TRBJ2-7; the D is unclear. What was sequenced was naive CD4+ T cells from blood. CDR3 residues: CAWSVLYEQYF. DNA for the CDR3: TGTGCCTGGAGTGTACTCTACGAGCAGTACTTC.